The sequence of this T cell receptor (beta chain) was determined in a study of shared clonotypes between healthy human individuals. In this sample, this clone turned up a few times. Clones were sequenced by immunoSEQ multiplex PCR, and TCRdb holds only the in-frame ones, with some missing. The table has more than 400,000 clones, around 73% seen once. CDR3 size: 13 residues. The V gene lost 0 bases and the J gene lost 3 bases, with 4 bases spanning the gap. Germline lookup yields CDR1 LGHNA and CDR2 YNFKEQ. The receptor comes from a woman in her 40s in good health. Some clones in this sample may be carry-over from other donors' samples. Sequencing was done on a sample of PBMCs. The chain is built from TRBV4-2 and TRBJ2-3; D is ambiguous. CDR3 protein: CASSQEWTDTQYF. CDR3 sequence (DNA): TGTGCCAGCAGCCAAGAGTGGACAGATACGCAGTATTTT.